This TCR beta chain stems from a study of cytomegalovirus exposure and HLA in healthy donors. Notes on this clone: What it binds is unknown.

V lost 5 bases to trimming and J lost 1 base; unmatched junction nucleotides: 4. The CDR3 loop spans 14 amino acids. Germline loops: CDR1 PRHDT, CDR2 FYEKMQ (reference sequence). Data came from immunoSEQ multiplex PCR; TCRdb stores just in-frame clones and leaves some out. The sample has about 83,000 clones, 95% to 97% seen once. The study, taken as a whole, reports: The tendency of first-cohort TCR clusters to co-occur in the 120 validation repertoires was the finding of a later analysis. Rarity held for most TCR sequences, but there were some public TCRs that occurred in many donors. Through in vitro validation, three CMV-associated chains were shown to be specific for CMV antigens.

The donors were part of the validation cohort of roughly 110 subjects. That cohort was separate from the first cohort, which comprised fewer than 800 subjects. The sequenced sample consisted of PBMCs. V gene TRBV13 combines with J gene TRBJ2-5; 7 bases agree with TRBD1. The TCR originated in a woman between 18 and 29 years old in good health and CMV-seronegative. The CDR3, as DNA: TGTGCCAGCAGCCGTCGGGACAGCCAAGAGACCCAGTACTTC. It translates to CASSRRDSQETQYF.